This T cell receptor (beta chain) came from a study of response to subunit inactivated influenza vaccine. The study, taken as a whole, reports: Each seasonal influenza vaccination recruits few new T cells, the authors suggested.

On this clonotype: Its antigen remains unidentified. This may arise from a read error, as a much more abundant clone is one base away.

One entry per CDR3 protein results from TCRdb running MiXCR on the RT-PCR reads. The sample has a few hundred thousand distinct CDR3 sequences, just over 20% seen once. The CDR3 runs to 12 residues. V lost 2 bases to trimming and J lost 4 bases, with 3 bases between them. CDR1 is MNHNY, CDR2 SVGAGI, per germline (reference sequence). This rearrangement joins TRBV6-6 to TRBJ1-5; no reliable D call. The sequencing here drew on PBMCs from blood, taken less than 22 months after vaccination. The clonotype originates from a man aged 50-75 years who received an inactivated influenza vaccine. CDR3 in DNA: TGTGCCAGCAGTTACAGGAATCAGCCCCAGCATTTT. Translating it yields CASSYRNQPQHF.